The clone carrying this T cell receptor beta chain was seen a few times. Its antigen remains unknown. These data are taken from a study of T cell repertoires in cytomegalovirus infection. Study as a whole: The authors used CMV epitopes that were HLA-C-restricted (recently identified) and HLA-B-restricted (well studied). It was the public TCR beta signatures that indicated both CMV infection and matching HLA type. Study observations and caveats: Carriage of CMV together with the relevant HLA was identifiable through cumulative public TCR beta family frequency.

TCRdb re-called the reads through MiXCR, storing one row per CDR3 protein. This table has approximately 1,000,000 distinct CDR3 sequences, 31% appearing once. This CDR3 has 15 amino acids. Germline V gives CDR1 MNHNY, CDR2 SVGAGI (reference sequence). V gave up 2 bases and J gave up 2 bases, with 11 bases separating them. The material sequenced was cultured CD8+ T cells from PBMCs, taken from culture after CMV antigen stimulation. The clonotype comes from a human donor in good health (CMV status not recorded). Some clones in this sample may be carry-over from other donors' samples. The chain couples TRBV6-6 to TRBJ2-3; D gene ambiguous. CDR3 DNA sequence: TGTGCCAGCAGTTACGAAGGTCGAGCCACAGATACGCAGTATTTT. Encoded protein: CASSYEGRATDTQYF.